The present entry profiles one T cell receptor beta chain with its context. This record comes from a study of blood T cells in healthy people across ages. Then a second PCR, running roughly 6 to 12 cycles, was carried out with a sample-barcoded 5' primer and a J-beta primer mix. TCRdb reprocessed the 5' RACE reads with MiXCR, giving one entry per CDR3 protein. The table shows some 1,000,000 distinct CDR3 sequences, with roughly 24% occurring only once. This CDR3 region has 16 residues. CDR1 is SGHAT and CDR2 is FQNNGV in the germline V gene. V dropped 2 bases and J dropped 4 bases, with 18 bases sitting between them. The data also belong to a second study, concerning T cells of mothers and their children.

The sample taken for sequencing was blood. This clonotype originated in a girl aged 2 to 10 in good health. The V call is TRBV11-2, the J call TRBJ2-7, with a tentative D call TRBD2 (5 bases). This CDR3 reads CASSLTFGEIAYEQYF. CDR3 nucleotides: TGTGCCAGCAGCTTAACCTTCGGGGAAATTGCTTACGAGCAGTACTTC.